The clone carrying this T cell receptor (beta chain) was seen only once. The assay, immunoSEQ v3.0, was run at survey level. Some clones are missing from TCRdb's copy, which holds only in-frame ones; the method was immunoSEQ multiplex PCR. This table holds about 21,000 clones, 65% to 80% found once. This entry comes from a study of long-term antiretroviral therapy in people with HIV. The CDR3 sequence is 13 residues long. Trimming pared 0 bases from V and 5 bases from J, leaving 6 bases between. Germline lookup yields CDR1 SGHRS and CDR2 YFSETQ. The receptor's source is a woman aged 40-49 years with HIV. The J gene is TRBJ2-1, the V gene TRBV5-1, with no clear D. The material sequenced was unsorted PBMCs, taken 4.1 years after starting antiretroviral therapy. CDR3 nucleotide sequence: TGCGCCAGCAGCTTGGGCGATAACAATGAGCAGTTCTTC. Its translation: CASSLGDNNEQFF.